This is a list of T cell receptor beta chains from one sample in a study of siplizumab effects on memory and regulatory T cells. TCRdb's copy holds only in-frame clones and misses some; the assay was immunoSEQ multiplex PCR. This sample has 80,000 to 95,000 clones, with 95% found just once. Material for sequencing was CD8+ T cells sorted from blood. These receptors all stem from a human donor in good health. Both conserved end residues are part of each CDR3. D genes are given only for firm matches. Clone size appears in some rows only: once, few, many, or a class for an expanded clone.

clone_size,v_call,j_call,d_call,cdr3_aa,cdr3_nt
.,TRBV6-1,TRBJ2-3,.,CASSEAVYSTDTQYF,TGTGCCAGCAGTGAAGCAGTCTATAGCACAGATACGCAGTATTTT
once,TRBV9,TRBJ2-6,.,CASSVELSGANVLTF,TGTGCCAGCAGCGTAGAACTCTCTGGGGCCAACGTCCTGACTTTC
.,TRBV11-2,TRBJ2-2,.,CASSFPRGHGTGELFF,TGTGCCAGCAGCTTTCCTCGGGGGCACGGGACCGGGGAGCTGTTTTTT
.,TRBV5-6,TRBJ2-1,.,CASSLAIIDSYNEQFF,TGTGCCAGCAGCTTGGCCATAATAGACTCCTACAATGAGCAGTTCTTC
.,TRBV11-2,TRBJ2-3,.,CASSEDASEPGASTDTQYF,TGTGCCAGCAGCGAGGACGCTTCCGAGCCGGGAGCCAGTACAGATACGCAGTATTTT
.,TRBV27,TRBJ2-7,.,CASSPYQGTHEQYF,TGTGCCAGCAGTCCATACCAGGGGACCCACGAGCAGTACTTC
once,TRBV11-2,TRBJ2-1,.,CASSLAVGSGYNEQFF,TGTGCCAGCAGCTTGGCAGTAGGGTCGGGGTACAATGAGCAGTTCTTC
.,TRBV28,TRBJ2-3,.,CASSLGGDTDTQYF,TGTGCCAGCAGTTTAGGCGGGGACACAGATACGCAGTATTTT
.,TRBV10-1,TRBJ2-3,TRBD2,CASSDRTSGFSTDTQYF,TGCGCCAGCAGTGACCGGACTAGCGGGTTTAGCACAGATACGCAGTATTTT
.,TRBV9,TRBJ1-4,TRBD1,CASSVTGTSDEKLFF,TGTGCCAGCAGCGTGACAGGGACATCCGATGAAAAACTGTTTTTT
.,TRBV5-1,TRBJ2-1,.,CASRPGDNEQFF,TGCGCCAGCAGGCCGGGTGACAATGAGCAGTTCTTC
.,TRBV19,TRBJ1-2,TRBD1,CASSIVTGEGYTF,TGTGCCAGTAGTATAGTAACAGGGGAAGGCTACACCTTC
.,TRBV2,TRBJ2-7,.,CASSDPSGGFEQYF,TGTGCCAGCAGTGACCCCTCGGGCGGTTTCGAGCAGTACTTC
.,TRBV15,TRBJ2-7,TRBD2,CATSRRLAGAYEQYF,TGTGCCACCAGCCGCCGACTAGCGGGAGCCTACGAGCAGTACTTC
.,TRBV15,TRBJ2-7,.,CATSRQSSYEQYF,TGTGCCACCAGCAGACAGAGCTCCTACGAGCAGTACTTC
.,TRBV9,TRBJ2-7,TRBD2,CASSVEASGRYEQYF,TGTGCCAGCAGCGTAGAGGCTAGCGGGAGGTACGAGCAGTACTTC
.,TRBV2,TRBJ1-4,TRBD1,CASREPGQGEKLFF,TGTGCCAGCAGGGAGCCGGGACAGGGGGAAAAACTGTTTTTT
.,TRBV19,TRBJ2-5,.,CASSIRRDGLGVETQYF,TGTGCCAGTAGTATAAGGAGGGATGGCTTGGGGGTAGAGACCCAGTACTTC
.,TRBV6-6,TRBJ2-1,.,CASSNWGDKYNEQFF,TGTGCCAGCAGCAACTGGGGCGACAAATACAATGAGCAGTTCTTC
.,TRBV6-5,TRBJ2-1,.,CASSYRGGVGYNEQFF,TGTGCCAGCAGTTACAGGGGGGGGGTAGGCTACAATGAGCAGTTCTTC
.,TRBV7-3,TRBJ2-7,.,CASSPPGSYEQYF,TGTGCCAGCAGCCCGCCCGGTAGCTACGAGCAGTACTTC
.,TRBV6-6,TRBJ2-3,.,CASSYSGGAGTDTQYF,TGTGCCAGCAGTTACTCCGGGGGAGCCGGCACAGATACGCAGTATTTT
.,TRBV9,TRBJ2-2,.,CASSVSAGFTTGELFF,TGTGCCAGCAGCGTATCCGCGGGGTTCACGACCGGGGAGCTGTTTTTT
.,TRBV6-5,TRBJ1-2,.,CASSYSIKGSGRGYTF,TGTGCCAGCAGTTACTCGATAAAAGGGTCAGGGAGAGGCTACACCTTC
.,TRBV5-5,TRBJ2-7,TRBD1,CASSRDRGYEQYF,TGTGCCAGCAGCCGGGACAGGGGTTACGAGCAGTACTTC
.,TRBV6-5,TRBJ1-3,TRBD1,CATQGTGGLKNTIYF,TGTGCCACCCAAGGGACAGGGGGTTTGAAAAACACCATATATTTT
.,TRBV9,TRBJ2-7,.,CASSVEVAAPYEQYF,TGTGCCAGCAGCGTAGAGGTAGCGGCCCCCTACGAGCAGTACTTC
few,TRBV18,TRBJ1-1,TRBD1,CASSPGQNEAFF,TGTGCCAGCTCACCGGGACAGAATGAAGCTTTCTTT
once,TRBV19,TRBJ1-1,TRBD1,CASSIPGTGDTEAFF,TGTGCCAGTAGTATACCCGGGACAGGGGACACTGAAGCTTTCTTT
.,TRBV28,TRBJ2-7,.,CASGSVYEQYF,TGTGCCAGCGGGAGTGTCTACGAGCAGTACTTC
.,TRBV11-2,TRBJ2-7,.,CASSLGGGPREQYF,TGTGCCAGCAGCTTAGGTGGTGGGCCAAGGGAGCAGTACTTC
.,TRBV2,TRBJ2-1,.,CASNKQGHEQFF,TGTGCCAGCAATAAACAGGGTCATGAGCAGTTCTTC
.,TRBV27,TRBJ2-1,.,CASWTGGWGEQFF,TGTGCCAGCTGGACTGGGGGGTGGGGGGAGCAGTTCTTC
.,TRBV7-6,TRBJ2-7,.,CASSFGSGPYEQYF,TGTGCCAGCAGCTTTGGGTCGGGTCCCTACGAGCAGTACTTC
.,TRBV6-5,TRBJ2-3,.,CASSYLGDTQYF,TGTGCCAGCAGTTACCTCGGGGATACGCAGTATTTT
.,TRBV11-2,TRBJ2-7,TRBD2,CASSVGLGAYEQYF,TGTGCCAGCAGCGTGGGACTAGGAGCCTACGAGCAGTACTTC
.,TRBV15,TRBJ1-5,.,CATSRVDNQPQHF,TGTGCCACCAGCAGAGTAGACAATCAGCCCCAGCATTTT
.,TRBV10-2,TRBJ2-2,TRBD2,CASRVAGHGTGELFF,TGCGCCAGCAGAGTAGCGGGACATGGCACCGGGGAGCTGTTTTTT
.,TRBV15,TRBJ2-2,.,CATSRDRLDHTGELFF,TGTGCCACCAGCAGAGATCGTCTGGATCACACCGGGGAGCTGTTTTTT
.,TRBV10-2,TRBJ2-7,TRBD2,CATEGPSGSFSSYEQYF,TGCGCCACCGAAGGGCCTAGCGGGAGCTTTAGCTCCTACGAGCAGTACTTC
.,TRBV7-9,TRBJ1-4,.,CASSLDGEKLFF,TGTGCCAGCAGCTTGGACGGCGAAAAACTGTTTTTT
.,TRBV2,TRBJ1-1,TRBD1,CASRSPRGAENTEAFF,TGTGCCAGTAGGTCCCCCAGGGGGGCAGAAAACACTGAAGCTTTCTTT